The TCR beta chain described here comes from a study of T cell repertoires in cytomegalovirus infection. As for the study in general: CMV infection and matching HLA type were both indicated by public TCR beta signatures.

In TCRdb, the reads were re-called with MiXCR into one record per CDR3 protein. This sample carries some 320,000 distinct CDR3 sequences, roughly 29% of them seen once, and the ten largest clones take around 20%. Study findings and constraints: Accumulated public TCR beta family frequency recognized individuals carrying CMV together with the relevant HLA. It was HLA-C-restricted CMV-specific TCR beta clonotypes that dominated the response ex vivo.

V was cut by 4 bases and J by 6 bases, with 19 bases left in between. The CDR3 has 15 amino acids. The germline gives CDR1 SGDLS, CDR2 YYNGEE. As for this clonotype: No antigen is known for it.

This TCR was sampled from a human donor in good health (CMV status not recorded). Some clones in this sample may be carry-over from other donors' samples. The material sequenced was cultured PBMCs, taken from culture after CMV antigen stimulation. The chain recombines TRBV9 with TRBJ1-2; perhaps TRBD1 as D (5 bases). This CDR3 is CASSPRVRGRDGYTF. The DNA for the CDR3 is TGTGCCAGCAGCCCTAGGGTTCGGGGCAGGGATGGCTACACCTTC.